This record looks at one T cell receptor beta chain sequence and its context. V lost 5 bases to trimming and J lost 5 bases, with 16 bases between them. Germline V gives CDR1 LNHNV, CDR2 YYDKDF (reference sequence). The CDR3 is made up of 14 amino acids. The data derive from a study of blood T cells in healthy people across ages. Next came a second PCR, run for about 6 to 12 cycles, which used a sample-barcoded 5' primer along with a J-beta primer mix. TCRdb reprocessed the 5' RACE reads via MiXCR and lists one record per CDR3 protein. The table has hundreds of thousands of distinct CDR3 sequences, under 55% seen once.

The source is a man aged 55 to 70 in good health. V is TRBV15 and J is TRBJ2-7; D possibly corresponds to TRBD1 (6 bases). Input material: blood. CDR3 coding DNA: TGTGCCACCAGCCCCCGGGACACAGCTAACGAGCAGTACTTC. This translates into CATSPRDTANEQYF.